The clone carrying this T cell receptor (beta chain) was detected many times. The TCR beta CDR3 regions underwent amplification using RNA transcripts as the source. HTBI primers were employed in a first-round RT-PCR of the TCR CDR3. TCRdb re-called the multiplex PCR reads with MiXCR, one entry per CDR3 protein. This sample has over 300,000 distinct CDR3 sequences; about 14% occur once, and the top ten carry approximately 9.9%. This sample is part of a study of T cells in Graves' hyperthyroidism and ophthalmopathy. V was trimmed by 4 bases and J by 9 bases, leaving 8 bases between them. The CDR3 is 11 residues long. Graves' hyperthyroidism was deemed stable absent ophthalmopathy progression within 18 months. Diagnoses rested on clinical symptoms, serum thyroxine and TRAb, thyroid ultrasound and orbital computed tomography.

The clonotype was recovered from a woman aged 55-70 years with Graves' hyperthyroidism. The chain links TRBV12-3 or TRBV12-4 to TRBJ2-3; D remains ambiguous. The sequenced sample was blood. For the CDR3, the DNA is TGTGCCAGCAGTTCTTGGGTAACGCAGTATTTT. Translating gives CASSSWVTQYF.